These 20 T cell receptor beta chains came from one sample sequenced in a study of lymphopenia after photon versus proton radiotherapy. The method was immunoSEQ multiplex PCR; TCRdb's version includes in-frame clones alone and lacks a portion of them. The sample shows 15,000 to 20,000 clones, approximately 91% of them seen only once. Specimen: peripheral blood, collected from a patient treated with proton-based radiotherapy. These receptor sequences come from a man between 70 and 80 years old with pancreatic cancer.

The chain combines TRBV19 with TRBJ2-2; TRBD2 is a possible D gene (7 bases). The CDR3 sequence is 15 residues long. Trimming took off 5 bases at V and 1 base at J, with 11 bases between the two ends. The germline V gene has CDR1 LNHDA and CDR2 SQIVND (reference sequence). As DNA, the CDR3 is TGTGCCAGTAGTCACGGGGGGCGGAACACCGGGGAGCTGTTTTTT. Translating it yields CASSHGGRNTGELFF.

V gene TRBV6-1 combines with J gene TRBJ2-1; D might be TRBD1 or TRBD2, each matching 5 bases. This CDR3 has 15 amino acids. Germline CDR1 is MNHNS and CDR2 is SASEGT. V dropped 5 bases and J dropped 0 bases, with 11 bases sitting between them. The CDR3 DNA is TGTGCCAGCAGTCGGGGCGGCCTCTCCTACAATGAGCAGTTCTTC. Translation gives CASSRGGLSYNEQFF.

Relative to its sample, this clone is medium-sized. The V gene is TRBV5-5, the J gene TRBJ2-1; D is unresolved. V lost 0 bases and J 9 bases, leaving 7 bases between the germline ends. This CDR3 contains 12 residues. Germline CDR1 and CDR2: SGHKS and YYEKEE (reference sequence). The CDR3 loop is CASSLGAGEQFF. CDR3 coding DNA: TGTGCCAGCAGCTTGGGAGCCGGTGAGCAGTTCTTC.

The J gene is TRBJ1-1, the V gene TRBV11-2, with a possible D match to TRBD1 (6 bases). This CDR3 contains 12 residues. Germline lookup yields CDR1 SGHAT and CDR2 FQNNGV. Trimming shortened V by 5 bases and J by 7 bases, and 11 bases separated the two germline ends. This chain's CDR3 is CASSLRGDEAFF. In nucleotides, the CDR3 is TGTGCCAGCAGCCTTAGGGGGGATGAAGCTTTCTTT.

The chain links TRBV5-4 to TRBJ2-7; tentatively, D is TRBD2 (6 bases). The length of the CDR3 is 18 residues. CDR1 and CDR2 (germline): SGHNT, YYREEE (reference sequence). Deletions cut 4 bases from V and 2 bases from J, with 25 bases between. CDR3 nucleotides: TGTGCCAGCAGCCCCTTTGGGAGGTCGAGTACGGGTCCCTACGAGCAGTACTTC. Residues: CASSPFGRSSTGPYEQYF. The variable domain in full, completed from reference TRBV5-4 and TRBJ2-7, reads ETGVTQSPTHLIKTRGQQVTLRCSSQSGHNTVSWYQQALGQGPQFIFQYYREEENGRGNFPPRFSGLQFPNYSSELNVNALELDDSALYLCASSPFGRSSTGPYEQYFGPGTRLTVT.

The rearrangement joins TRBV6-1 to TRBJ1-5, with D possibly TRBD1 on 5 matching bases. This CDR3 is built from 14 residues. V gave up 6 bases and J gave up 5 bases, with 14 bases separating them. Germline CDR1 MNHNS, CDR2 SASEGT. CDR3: CASSPPGTYQPQHF. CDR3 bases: TGTGCCAGCAGCCCCCCCGGGACCTATCAGCCCCAGCATTTT.

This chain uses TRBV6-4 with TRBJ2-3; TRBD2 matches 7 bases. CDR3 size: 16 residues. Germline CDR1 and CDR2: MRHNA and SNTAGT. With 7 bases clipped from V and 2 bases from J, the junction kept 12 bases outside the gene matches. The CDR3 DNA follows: TGTGCCAGCAACATAGGGTCTAGCGGTAACACAGATACGCAGTATTTT. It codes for CASNIGSSGNTDTQYF.

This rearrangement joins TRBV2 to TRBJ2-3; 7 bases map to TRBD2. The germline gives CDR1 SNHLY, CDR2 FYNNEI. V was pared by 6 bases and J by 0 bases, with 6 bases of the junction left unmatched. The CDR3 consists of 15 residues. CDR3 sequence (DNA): TGTGCCAGCAGACCACTTAGCGGGAGCACAGATACGCAGTATTTT. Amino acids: CASRPLSGSTDTQYF.

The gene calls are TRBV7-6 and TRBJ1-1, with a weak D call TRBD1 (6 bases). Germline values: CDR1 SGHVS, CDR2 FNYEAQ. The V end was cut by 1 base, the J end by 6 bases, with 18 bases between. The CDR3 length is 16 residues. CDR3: CASSLEVHRVGAEAFF. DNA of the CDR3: TGTGCCAGCAGCTTAGAGGTGCACAGGGTCGGCGCTGAAGCTTTCTTT.

For the CDR3, the DNA is TGCGCCAGCAGCTTAGGAGTTGGGGGCGGGCAGCCCCAGCATTTT. It is translated as CASSLGVGGGQPQHF. The chain combines TRBV5-1 with TRBJ1-5; D is possibly TRBD1 (6 bases). The CDR3 is 15 residues long. The germline CDR1 and CDR2 sequences are SGHRS and YFSETQ. V was cut by 2 bases and J by 7 bases, with 16 bases left in between.

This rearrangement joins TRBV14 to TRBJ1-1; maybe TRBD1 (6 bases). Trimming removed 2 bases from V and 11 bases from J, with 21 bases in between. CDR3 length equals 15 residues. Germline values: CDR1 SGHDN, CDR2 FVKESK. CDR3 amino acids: CASSQYGGGPGRAFF. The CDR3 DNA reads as TGTGCCAGCAGCCAATACGGAGGGGGACCCGGTCGGGCTTTCTTT.

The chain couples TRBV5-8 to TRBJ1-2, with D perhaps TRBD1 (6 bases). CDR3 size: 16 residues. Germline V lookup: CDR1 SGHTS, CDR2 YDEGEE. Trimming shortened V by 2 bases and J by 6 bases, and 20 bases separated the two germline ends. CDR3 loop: CASSFPGDILEDGYTF. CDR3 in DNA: TGTGCCAGCAGCTTCCCCGGGGACATACTCGAGGATGGCTACACCTTC.

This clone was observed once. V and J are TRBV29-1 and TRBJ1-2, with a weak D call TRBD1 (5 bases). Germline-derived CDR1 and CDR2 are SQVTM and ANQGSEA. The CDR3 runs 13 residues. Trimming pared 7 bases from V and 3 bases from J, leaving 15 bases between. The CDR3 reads CSAGKGGDYGYTF. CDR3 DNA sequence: TGCAGCGCCGGGAAGGGAGGGGACTATGGCTACACCTTC.

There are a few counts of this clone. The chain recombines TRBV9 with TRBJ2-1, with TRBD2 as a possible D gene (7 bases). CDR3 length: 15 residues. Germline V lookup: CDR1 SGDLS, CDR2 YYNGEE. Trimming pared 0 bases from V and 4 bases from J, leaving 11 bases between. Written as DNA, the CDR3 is TGTGCCAGCAGCGTAGAAGGGGGGGCGTACAATGAGCAGTTCTTC. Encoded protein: CASSVEGGAYNEQFF.

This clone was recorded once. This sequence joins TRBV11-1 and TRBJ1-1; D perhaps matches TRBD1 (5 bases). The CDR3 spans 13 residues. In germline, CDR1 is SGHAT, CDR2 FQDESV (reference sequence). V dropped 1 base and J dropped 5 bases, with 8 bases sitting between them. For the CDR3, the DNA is TGTGCCAGCAGCTTAGAGGGGTGGACTGAAGCTTTCTTT. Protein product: CASSLEGWTEAFF.

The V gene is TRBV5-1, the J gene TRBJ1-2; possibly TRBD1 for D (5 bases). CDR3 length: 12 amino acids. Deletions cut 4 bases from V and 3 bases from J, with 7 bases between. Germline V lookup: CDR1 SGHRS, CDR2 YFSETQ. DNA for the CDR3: TGCGCCAGCAGCCGGGACGACTATGGCTACACCTTC. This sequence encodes CASSRDDYGYTF.

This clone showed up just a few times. CDR3 in amino acids: CGTRDGGSYNEQFF. CDR3 sequence (DNA): TGCGGAACTCGTGACGGGGGCTCCTACAATGAGCAGTTCTTC. This chain uses TRBV29-1 with TRBJ2-1; D perhaps matches TRBD2 (6 bases). This CDR3 contains 14 residues. CDR1 is SQVTM, CDR2 ANQGSEA, per germline.

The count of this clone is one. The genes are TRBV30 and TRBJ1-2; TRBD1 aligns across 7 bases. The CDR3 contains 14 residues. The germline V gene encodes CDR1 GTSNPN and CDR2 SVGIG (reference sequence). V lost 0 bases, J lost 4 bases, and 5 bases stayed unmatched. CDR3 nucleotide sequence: TGTGCCTGGAGTGTACTGGACAGGACCTATGGCTACACCTTC. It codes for CAWSVLDRTYGYTF.

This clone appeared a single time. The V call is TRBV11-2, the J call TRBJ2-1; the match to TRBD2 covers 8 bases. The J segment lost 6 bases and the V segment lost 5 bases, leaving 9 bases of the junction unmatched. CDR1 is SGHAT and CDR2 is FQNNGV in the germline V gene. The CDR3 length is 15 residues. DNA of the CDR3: TGTGCCAGCAGCCCCCGCGTCGGGGGGGCCAATGAGCAGTTCTTC. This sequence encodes CASSPRVGGANEQFF.

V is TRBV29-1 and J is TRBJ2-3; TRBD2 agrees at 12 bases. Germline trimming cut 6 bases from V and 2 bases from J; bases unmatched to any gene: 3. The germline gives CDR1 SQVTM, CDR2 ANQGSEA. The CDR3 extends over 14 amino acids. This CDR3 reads CSVTSGRTTDTQYF. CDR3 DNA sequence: TGCAGCGTAACTAGCGGGAGGACCACAGATACGCAGTATTTT.